This TCR beta chain stems from a study of T cell repertoires in cytomegalovirus infection. About the research overall: From public TCR beta signatures came an indication of both CMV infection and matching HLA type.

MiXCR, applied by TCRdb to the reads, yields one record per CDR3 protein. The sample includes just under 550,000 distinct CDR3 sequences, about 26% of them seen just once. In regard to this clonotype: What it binds is unknown.

Study-level points and caveats: HLA-C-restricted CMV clonotypes gave the most frequent clonotype in two of eight donors. Summed frequency of shared TCR beta families picked out CMV carriers who also had the relevant HLA.

The CDR3 totals 16 residues. Trimming pared 4 bases from V and 6 bases from J, leaving 19 bases between. The V gene's germline CDR1 is SGHVS and CDR2 FQNEAQ. Sequencing was carried out using PBMCs. This sequence originates from a human donor in good health (CMV status not recorded). Some clones in this sample may be carry-over from other donors' samples. This rearrangement joins TRBV7-8 to TRBJ2-1; D perhaps matches TRBD1 (6 bases). The DNA of the CDR3 is TGTGCCAGCAGCTCCAGAGGGGGAAACAGTCCCAATGAGCAGTTCTTC. Amino acids: CASSSRGGNSPNEQFF.